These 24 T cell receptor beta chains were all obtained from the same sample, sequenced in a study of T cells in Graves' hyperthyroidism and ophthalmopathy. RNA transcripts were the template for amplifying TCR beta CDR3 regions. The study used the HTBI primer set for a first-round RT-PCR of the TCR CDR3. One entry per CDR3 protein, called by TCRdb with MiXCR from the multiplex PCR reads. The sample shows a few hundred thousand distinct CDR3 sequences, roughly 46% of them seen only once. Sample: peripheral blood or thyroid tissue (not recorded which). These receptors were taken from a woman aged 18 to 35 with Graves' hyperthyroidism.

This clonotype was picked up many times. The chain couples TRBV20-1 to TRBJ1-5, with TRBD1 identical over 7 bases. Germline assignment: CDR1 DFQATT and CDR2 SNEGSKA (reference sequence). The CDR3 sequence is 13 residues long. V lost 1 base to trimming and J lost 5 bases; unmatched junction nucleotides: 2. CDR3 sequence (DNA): TGCAGTGCTAGAGGCGGGACAGATCAGCCCCAGCATTTT. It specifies CSARGGTDQPQHF.

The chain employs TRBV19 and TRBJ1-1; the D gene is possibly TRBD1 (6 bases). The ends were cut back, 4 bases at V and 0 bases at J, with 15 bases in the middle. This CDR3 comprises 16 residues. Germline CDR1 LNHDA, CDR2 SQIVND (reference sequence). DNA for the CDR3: TGTGCCAGTAGTAAGACAGGCCTTAGCCTGAACACTGAAGCTTTCTTT. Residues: CASSKTGLSLNTEAFF.

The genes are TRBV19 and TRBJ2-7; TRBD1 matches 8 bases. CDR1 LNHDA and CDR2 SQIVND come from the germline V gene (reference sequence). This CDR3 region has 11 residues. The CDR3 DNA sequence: TGTGCTAGAGCAGGGGGCGCCGAGCAGTACTTC. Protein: CARAGGAEQYF. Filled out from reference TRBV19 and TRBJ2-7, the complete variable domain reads DGGITQSPKYLFRKEGQNVTLSCEQNLNHDAMYWYRQDPGQGLRLIYYSQIVNDFQKGDIAEGYSVSREKKESFPLTVTSAQKNPTAFYLCARAGGAEQYFGPGTRLTVT.

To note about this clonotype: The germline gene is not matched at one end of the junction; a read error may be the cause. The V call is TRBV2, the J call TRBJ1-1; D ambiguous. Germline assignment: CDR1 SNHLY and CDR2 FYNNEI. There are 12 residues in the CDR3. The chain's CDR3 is CASSEGLTEAFF. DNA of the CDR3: TGTGCCAGCAGTGAAGGGCTGACTGAAGCTTTCTTC.

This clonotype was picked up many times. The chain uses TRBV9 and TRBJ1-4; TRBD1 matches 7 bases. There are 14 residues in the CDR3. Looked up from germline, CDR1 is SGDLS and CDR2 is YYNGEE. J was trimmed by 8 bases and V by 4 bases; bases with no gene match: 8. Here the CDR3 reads CASSKTGRDEKLFF. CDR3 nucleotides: TGTGCCAGCAGCAAGACAGGGAGGGACGAAAAACTGTTTTTT.

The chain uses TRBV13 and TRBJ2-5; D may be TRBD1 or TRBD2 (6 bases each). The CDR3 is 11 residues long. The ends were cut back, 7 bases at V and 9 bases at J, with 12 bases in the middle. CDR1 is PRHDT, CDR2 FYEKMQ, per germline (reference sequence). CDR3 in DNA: TGTGCCAGCACCCCAGGGGAGGCCCAGTACTTC. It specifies CASTPGEAQYF. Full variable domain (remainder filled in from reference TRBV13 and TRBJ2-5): AAGVIQSPRHLIKEKRETATLKCYPIPRHDTVYWYQQGPGQDPQFLISFYEKMQSDKGSIPDRFSAQQFSDYHSELNMSSLELGDSALYFCASTPGEAQYFGPGTRLLVL.

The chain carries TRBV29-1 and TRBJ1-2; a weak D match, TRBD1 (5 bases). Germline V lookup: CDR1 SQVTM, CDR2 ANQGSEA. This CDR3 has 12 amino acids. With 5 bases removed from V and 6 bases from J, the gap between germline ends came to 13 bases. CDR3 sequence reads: CSVQTGPDGYTF. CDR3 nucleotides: TGCAGCGTTCAGACGGGGCCGGATGGCTACACCTTC. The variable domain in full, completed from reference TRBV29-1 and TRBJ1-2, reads SAVISQKPSRDICQRGTSLTIQCQVDSQVTMMFWYRQQPGQSLTLIATANQGSEATYESGFVIDKFPISRPNLTFSTLTVSNMSPEDSSIYLCSVQTGPDGYTFGSGTRLTVV.

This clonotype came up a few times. CDR3 nucleotides: TGTGCCACCAGTGATTTCCCCGGGTCCAACAATGAGCAGTTCTTC. Translation: CATSDFPGSNNEQFF. The chain couples TRBV24-1 to TRBJ2-1; no definite D call. In germline, CDR1 is KGHDR, CDR2 SFDVKD. V was pared by 1 base and J by 5 bases, with 11 bases between. The CDR3 extends over 15 amino acids.

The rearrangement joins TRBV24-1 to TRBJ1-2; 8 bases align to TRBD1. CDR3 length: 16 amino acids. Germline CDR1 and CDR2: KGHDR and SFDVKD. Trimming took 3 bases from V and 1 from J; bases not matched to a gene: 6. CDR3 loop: CATSDNGQGNNYGYTF. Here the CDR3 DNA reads TGTGCCACCAGTGATAATGGACAGGGTAATAACTATGGCTACACCTTC.

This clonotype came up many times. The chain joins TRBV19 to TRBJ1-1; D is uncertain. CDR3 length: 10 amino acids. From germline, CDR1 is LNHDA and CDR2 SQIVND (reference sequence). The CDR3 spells CASRAGKAFF. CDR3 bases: TGTGCTTCGAGGGCCGGAAAGGCTTTCTTT.

The CDR3 protein is CASSLAWGATNEKLFF. The CDR3 region has the DNA TGTGCCAGCAGCTTAGCGTGGGGGGCAACTAATGAAAAACTGTTTTTT. This chain uses TRBV7-3 with TRBJ1-4, with D tentatively TRBD1 (5 bases). The germline CDR1 and CDR2 sequences are SGHTA and FQGTGA. V lost 2 bases and J lost 0, with 10 bases in between. The CDR3 spans 16 residues. Using reference TRBV7-3 and TRBJ1-4 for the parts outside the CDR3, the full variable domain is GAGVSQTPSNKVTEKGKYVELRCDPISGHTALYWYRQSLGQGPEFLIYFQGTGAADDSGLPNDRFFAVRPEGSVSTLKIQRTERGDSAVYLCASSLAWGATNEKLFFGSGTQLSVL.

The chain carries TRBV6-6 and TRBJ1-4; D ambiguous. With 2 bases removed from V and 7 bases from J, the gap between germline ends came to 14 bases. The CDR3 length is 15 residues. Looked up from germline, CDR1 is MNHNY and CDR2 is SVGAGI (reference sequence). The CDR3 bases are TGTGCCAGCAGTTACCTCCGTGACTCGGGTGAAAAACTGTTTTTT. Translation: CASSYLRDSGEKLFF.

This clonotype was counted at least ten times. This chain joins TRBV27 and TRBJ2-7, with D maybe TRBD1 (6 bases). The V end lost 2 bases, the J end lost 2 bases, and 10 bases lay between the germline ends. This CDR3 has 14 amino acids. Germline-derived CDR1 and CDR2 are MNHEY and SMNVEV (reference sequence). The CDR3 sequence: CASSLTGKPYEQYF. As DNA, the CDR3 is TGTGCCAGCAGTTTAACAGGGAAACCCTACGAGCAGTACTTC.

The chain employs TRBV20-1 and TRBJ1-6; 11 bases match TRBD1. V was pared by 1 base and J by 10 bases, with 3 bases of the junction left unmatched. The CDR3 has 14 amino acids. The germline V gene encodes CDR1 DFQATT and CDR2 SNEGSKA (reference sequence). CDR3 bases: TGCAGTGCTAGAGGGACAGGGGGCTACTCACCCCTCCACTTT. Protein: CSARGTGGYSPLHF.

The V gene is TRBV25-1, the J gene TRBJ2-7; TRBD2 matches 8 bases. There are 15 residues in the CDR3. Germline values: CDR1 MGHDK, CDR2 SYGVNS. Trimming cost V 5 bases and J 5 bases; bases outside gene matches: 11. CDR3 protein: CASSKTSAQPDEQYF. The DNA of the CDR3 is TGTGCCAGCAGTAAGACTAGCGCACAGCCTGACGAGCAGTACTTC.

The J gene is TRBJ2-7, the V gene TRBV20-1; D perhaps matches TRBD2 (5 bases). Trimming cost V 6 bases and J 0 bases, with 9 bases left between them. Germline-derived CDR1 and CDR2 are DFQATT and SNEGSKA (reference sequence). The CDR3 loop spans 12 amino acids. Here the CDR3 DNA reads TGCAGTGCCCGGGATAGCTCCTACGAGCAGTACTTC. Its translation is CSARDSSYEQYF.

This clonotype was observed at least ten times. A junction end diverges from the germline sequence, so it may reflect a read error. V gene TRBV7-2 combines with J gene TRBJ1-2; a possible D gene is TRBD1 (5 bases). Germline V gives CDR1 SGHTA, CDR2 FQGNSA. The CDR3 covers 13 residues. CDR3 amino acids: CASSSRVRTIPHF. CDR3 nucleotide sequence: TGTGCCAGCAGCTCTAGAGTGCGGACAATCCCACATTTC.

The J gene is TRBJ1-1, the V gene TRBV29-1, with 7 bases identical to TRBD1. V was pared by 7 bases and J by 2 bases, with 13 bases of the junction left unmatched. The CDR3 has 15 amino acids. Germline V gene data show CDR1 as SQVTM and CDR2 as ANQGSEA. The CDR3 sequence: CSARQGAKRNTEAFF. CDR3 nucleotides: TGCAGCGCTAGACAGGGAGCGAAAAGAAACACTGAAGCTTTCTTT.

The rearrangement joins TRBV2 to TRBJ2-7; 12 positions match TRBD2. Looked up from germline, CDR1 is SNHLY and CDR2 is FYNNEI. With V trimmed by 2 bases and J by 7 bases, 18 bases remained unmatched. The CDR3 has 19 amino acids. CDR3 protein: CASSERELAGGTSYNEQYF. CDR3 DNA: TGTGCCAGCAGTGAACGGGAACTAGCGGGAGGAACCTCCTACAATGAGCAGTACTTC.

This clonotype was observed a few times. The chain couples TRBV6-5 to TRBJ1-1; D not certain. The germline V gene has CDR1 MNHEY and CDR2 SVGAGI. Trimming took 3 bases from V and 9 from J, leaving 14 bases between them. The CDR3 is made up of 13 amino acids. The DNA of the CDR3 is TGTGCCAGCAGTTATAGGACGGCAAATAAAGCTTTCTTT. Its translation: CASSYRTANKAFF.

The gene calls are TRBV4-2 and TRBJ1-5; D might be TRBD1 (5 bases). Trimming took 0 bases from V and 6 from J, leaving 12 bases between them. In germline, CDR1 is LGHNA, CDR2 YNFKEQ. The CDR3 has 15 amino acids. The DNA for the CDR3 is TGTGCCAGCAGCCAAGACGCGGGACCGATTCAGCCCCAGCATTTT. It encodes CASSQDAGPIQPQHF.

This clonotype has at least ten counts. The CDR3 region is CASSMVAPIGQETQYF. The DNA of the CDR3 is TGTGCCAGTAGTATGGTCGCCCCGATCGGGCAAGAGACCCAGTACTTC. This chain connects TRBV19 to TRBJ2-5; D gene unclear. Germline assignment: CDR1 LNHDA and CDR2 SQIVND (reference sequence). Trimming took off 3 bases at V and 2 bases at J, with 16 bases between the two ends. The CDR3 sequence is 16 residues long.

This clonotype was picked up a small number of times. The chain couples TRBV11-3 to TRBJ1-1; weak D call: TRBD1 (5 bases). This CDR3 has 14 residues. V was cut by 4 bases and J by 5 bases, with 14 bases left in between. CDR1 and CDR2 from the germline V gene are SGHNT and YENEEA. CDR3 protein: CASSSFRDGTEAFF. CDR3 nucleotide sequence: TGTGCCAGCAGCTCTTTCAGGGATGGGACTGAAGCTTTCTTT. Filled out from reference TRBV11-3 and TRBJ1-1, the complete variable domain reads EAGVVQSPRYKIIEKKQPVAFWCNPISGHNTLYWYLQNLGQGPELLIRYENEEAVDDSQLPKDRFSAERLKGVDSTLKIQPAELGDSAVYLCASSSFRDGTEAFFGQGTRLTVV.

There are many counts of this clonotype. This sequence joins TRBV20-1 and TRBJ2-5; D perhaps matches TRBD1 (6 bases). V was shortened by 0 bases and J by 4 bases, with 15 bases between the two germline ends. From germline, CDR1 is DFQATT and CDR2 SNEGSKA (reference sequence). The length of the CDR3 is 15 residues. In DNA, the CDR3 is TGCAGTGCTAGAGATCTGAGTCTAGGGGGAGAGACCCAGTACTTC. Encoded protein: CSARDLSLGGETQYF.